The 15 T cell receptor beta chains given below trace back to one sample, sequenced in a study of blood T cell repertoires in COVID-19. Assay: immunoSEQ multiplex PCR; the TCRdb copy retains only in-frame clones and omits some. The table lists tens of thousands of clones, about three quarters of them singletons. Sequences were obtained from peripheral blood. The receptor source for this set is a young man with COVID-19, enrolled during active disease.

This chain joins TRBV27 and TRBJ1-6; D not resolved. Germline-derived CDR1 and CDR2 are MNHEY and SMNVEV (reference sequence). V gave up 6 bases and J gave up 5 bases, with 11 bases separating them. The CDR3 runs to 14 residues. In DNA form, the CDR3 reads TGTGCCAGCAGCCACAGTCTGGATAATTCACCCCTCCACTTT. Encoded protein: CASSHSLDNSPLHF.

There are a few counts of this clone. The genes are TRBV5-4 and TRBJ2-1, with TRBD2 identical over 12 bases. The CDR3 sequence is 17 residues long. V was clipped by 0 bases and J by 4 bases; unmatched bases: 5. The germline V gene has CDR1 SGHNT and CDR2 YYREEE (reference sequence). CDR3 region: CASSLGPGTSGYNEQFF. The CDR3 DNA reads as TGTGCCAGCAGCTTGGGGCCAGGGACTAGCGGGTACAATGAGCAGTTCTTC.

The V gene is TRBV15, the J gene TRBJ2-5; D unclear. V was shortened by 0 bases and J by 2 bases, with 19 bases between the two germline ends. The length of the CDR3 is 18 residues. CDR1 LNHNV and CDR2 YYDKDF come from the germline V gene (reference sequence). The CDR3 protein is CATSRDRMGSTVQETQYF. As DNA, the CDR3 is TGTGCCACCAGCAGAGATCGAATGGGCTCCACAGTACAAGAGACCCAGTACTTC.

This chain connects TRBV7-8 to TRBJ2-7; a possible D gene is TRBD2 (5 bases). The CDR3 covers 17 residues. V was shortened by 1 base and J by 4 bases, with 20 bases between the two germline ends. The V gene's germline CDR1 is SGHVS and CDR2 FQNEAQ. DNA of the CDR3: TGTGCCAGCAGCTTAGGGAGAGGAGGACCTGAGATGTACGAGCAGTACTTC. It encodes CASSLGRGGPEMYEQYF.

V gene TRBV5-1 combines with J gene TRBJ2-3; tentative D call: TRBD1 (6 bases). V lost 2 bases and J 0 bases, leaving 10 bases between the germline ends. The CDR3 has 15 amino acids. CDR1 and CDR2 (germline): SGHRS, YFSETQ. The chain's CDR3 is CASSLQGRSTDTQYF. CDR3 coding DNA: TGCGCCAGCAGCTTACAGGGTCGGAGCACAGATACGCAGTATTTT. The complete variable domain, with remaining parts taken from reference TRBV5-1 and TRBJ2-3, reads KAGVTQTPRYLIKTRGQQVTLSCSPISGHRSVSWYQQTPGQGLQFLFEYFSETQRNKGNFPGRFSGRQFSNSRSEMNVSTLELGDSALYLCASSLQGRSTDTQYFGPGTRLTVL.

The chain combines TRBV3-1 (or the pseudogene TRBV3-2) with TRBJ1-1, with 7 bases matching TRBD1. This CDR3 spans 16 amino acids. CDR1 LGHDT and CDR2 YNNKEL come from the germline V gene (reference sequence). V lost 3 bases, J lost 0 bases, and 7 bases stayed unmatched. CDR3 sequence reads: CASSQEGAALNTEAFF. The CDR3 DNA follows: TGTGCCAGCAGCCAGGAGGGGGCGGCTTTGAACACTGAAGCTTTCTTT.

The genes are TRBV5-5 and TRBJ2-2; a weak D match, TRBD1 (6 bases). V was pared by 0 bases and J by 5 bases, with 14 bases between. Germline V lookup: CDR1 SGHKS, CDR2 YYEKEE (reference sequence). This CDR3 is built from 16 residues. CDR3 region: CASSLGFRGKTGELFF. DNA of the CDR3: TGTGCCAGCAGCTTGGGGTTCAGGGGCAAGACCGGGGAGCTGTTTTTT.

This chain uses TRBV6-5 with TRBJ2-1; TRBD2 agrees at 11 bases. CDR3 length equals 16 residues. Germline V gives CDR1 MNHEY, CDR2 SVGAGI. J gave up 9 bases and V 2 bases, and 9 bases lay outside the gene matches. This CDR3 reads CASSYTSGSMGGEQFF. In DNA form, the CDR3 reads TGTGCCAGCAGTTACACTAGCGGGAGCATGGGTGGTGAGCAGTTCTTC.

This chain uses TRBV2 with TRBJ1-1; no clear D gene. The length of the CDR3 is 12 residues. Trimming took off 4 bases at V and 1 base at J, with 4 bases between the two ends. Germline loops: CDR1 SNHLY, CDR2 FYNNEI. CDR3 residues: CASSVANTEAFF. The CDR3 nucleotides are TGTGCCAGCAGTGTGGCGAACACTGAAGCTTTCTTT.

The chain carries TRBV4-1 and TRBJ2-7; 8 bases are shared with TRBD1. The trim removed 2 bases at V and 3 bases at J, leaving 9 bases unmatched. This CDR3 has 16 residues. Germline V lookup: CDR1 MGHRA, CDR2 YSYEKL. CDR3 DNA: TGCGCCAGCAGCCAAATTCCGACAGGGGTGGGCTACGAGCAGTACTTC. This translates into CASSQIPTGVGYEQYF.

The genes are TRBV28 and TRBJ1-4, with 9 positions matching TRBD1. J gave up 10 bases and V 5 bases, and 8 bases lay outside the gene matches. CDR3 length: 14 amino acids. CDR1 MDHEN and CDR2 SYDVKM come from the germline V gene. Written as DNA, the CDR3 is TGTGCCAGCAGTCCCCGGACAGGGGAGGGAAAACTGTTTTTT. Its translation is CASSPRTGEGKLFF.

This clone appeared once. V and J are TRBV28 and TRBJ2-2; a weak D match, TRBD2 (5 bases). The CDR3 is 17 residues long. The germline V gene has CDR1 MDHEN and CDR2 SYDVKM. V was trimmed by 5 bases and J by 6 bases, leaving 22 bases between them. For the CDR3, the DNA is TGTGCCAGCAGTCCAGAGTCAATGGGCGCGGGTTCCGGGGAGCTGTTTTTT. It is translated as CASSPESMGAGSGELFF.

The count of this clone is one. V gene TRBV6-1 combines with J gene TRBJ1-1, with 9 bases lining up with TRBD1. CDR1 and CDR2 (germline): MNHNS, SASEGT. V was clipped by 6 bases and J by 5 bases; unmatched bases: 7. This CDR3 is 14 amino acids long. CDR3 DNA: TGTGCCAGCAGAAGGACAGGGGAAGGGACTGAAGCTTTCTTT. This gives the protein CASRRTGEGTEAFF.

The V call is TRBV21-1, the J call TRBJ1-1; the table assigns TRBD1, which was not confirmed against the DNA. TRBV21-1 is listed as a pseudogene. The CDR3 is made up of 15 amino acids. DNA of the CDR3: TGTGCCAGCAGCAAAGGGTGGGGACAGGACACTGAAGCTTTCTTT. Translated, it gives CASSKGWGQDTEAFF.

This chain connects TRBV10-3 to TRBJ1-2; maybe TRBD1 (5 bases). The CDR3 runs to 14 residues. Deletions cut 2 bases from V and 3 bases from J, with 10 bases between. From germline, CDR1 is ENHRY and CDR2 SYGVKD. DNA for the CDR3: TGTGCCATCAGTGAGCCTGACAGATACTATGGCTACACCTTC. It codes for CAISEPDRYYGYTF.